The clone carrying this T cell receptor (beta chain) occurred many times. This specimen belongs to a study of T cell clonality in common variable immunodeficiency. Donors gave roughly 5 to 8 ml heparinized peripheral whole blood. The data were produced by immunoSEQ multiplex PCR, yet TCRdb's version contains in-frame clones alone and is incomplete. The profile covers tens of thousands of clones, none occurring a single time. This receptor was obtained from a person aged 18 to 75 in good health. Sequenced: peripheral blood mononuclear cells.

CDR3 DNA, as far as it was read: TGTGCCAGTAGACATGGGACAGGGCGAAGAGGCACTGAA. Its translation is CASRHGTGRRGTE. In full, the CDR3 is CASRHGTGRRGTEAFF. The V gene is TRBV19, the J gene TRBJ1-1; 9 bases are a match to TRBD1. Read sequence stops 3 residues before the CDR3 end, and the germline J gene provides the missing end. CDR1 and CDR2 from the germline V gene are LNHDA and SQIVND (reference sequence). The V and J ends lost 6 bases and 4 bases, in that order; junction bases with no gene match: 12. The CDR3 spans 16 residues.